This passage covers 5 T cell receptor beta chains from one sample sequenced in a study of blood T cell repertoires in COVID-19. Assay: immunoSEQ multiplex PCR; the TCRdb copy retains only in-frame clones and omits some. Altogether fewer than 300,000 clones are present, 88% being singletons, with the ten largest covering 0.65% to 0.95%. Sequenced: peripheral blood. The receptors stem from a woman aged 25-40 years with acute or convalescent COVID-19.

The gene calls are TRBV5-1 and TRBJ2-1; perhaps TRBD2 as D (7 bases). Germline V lookup: CDR1 SGHRS, CDR2 YFSETQ. V was pared by 0 bases and J by 8 bases, with 18 bases between. The CDR3 totals 16 residues. Written as DNA, the CDR3 is TGCGCCAGCAGCTTGGCAAGAGGGAGGGGGTCGGATGAGCAGTTCTTC. It specifies CASSLARGRGSDEQFF. Filled out from reference TRBV5-1 and TRBJ2-1, the complete variable domain reads KAGVTQTPRYLIKTRGQQVTLSCSPISGHRSVSWYQQTPGQGLQFLFEYFSETQRNKGNFPGRFSGRQFSNSRSEMNVSTLELGDSALYLCASSLARGRGSDEQFFGPGTRLTVL.

The chain employs TRBV29-1 and TRBJ2-2; the D is unclear. Trimming took off 5 bases at V and 8 bases at J, with 12 bases between the two ends. The CDR3 covers 12 residues. Germline CDR1 is SQVTM and CDR2 is ANQGSEA. The CDR3 spells CSVSRLGGELFF. The CDR3, as DNA: TGCAGCGTTTCGCGACTTGGGGGGGAGCTGTTTTTT.

This chain connects TRBV5-1 to TRBJ1-3; TRBD1 matches at 10 bases. CDR1 and CDR2 from the germline V gene are SGHRS and YFSETQ. V was pared by 4 bases and J by 4 bases, with 5 bases of the junction left unmatched. The CDR3 has 15 residues. CDR3 residues: CASSPGQGRGNTIYF. The CDR3 DNA is TGCGCCAGCAGCCCGGGACAGGGGAGAGGAAACACCATATATTTT.

The CDR3 is CASSRANNEQFF. The CDR3 bases are TGTGCCAGTAGCAGGGCAAACAATGAGCAGTTCTTC. This chain connects TRBV19 to TRBJ2-1; possibly TRBD1 for D (5 bases). There are 12 residues in the CDR3. V shed 6 bases and J shed 5 bases, with 8 bases lying between them. Germline V lookup: CDR1 LNHDA, CDR2 SQIVND (reference sequence).

The chain joins TRBV5-4 to TRBJ1-1, with D possibly matching TRBD1 (5 bases). Per the germline V gene, CDR1 is SGHNT and CDR2 is YYREEE (reference sequence). V was cut by 0 bases and J by 10 bases, with 10 bases left in between. This CDR3 has 12 amino acids. For the CDR3, the DNA is TGTGCCAGCAGCTTGGGTCGCAGGGTAGCTTTCTTT. This gives the protein CASSLGRRVAFF.